Sequencing of this TCR beta chain was carried out in a study of T cells in Graves' hyperthyroidism and ophthalmopathy. Amplification of TCR beta CDR3 regions used RNA as the template. The HTBI primer set served for first-round RT-PCR of the TCR CDR3. TCRdb passed the multiplex PCR reads through MiXCR, listing each CDR3 protein once. The sample consists of fewer than 400,000 distinct CDR3 sequences, about 15% of them appearing once. This clonotype was picked up a small number of times. Trimming cost V 8 bases and J 10 bases, with 11 bases left between them. The CDR3 has 11 residues. Germline CDR1 is MNHEY and CDR2 is SVGEGT.

Sequences were obtained from blood. The chain combines TRBV6-2 or TRBV6-3 with TRBJ1-4; D perhaps matches TRBD1 (6 bases). This TCR came from a young woman with Graves' hyperthyroidism that later progressed to Graves' ophthalmopathy. The CDR3 is CASGVRGKLFF. In DNA form, the CDR3 reads TGTGCCAGCGGGGTCAGGGGAAAACTGTTTTTT.